This T cell receptor beta chain was sequenced in a study of molecular identifiers for immune sequencing clone quantification. Overall study: Across replicate runs, RNA obtained from approximately 20,000 or 98,000 naive CD8 cells was divided into five, with four undergoing sequencing.

Sequencing libraries of naive CD8 cells derived from approximately 22,000 to 940,000 sorted cells with 10%, 30% or 50% RNA. Naive CD8 T cells were sorted as CD8+CD4-CCR7+CD45RA+. J lost 2 bases, V lost 0 bases, and 5 bases had no gene match. CDR1 is MNHEY and CDR2 is SVGAGI in the germline V gene. The CDR3 contains 16 residues. Previously reported methods and listed TCR primers produced the bulk TCR libraries. TCRdb passed the PCR reads through MiXCR, listing each CDR3 protein once. Of about 86,000 distinct CDR3 sequences in the sample, 20% to 30% were seen once. This clonotype has at least ten counts.

Sample: naive CD8+ T cells from blood, with Jurkat cell RNA spiked in. Subset given: FACS-sorted CD8+CD4-CCR7+CD45RA+ naive T cells. This chain joins TRBV6-5 and TRBJ2-3, with 7 bases identical to TRBD2. The TCR sequence derives from a human donor in good health. Some libraries in this study had Jurkat cell RNA spiked in. The CDR3 bases are TGTGCCAGCAGTTACTCAGGCGGGAGAGACACAGATACGCAGTATTTT. Translating gives CASSYSGGRDTDTQYF.